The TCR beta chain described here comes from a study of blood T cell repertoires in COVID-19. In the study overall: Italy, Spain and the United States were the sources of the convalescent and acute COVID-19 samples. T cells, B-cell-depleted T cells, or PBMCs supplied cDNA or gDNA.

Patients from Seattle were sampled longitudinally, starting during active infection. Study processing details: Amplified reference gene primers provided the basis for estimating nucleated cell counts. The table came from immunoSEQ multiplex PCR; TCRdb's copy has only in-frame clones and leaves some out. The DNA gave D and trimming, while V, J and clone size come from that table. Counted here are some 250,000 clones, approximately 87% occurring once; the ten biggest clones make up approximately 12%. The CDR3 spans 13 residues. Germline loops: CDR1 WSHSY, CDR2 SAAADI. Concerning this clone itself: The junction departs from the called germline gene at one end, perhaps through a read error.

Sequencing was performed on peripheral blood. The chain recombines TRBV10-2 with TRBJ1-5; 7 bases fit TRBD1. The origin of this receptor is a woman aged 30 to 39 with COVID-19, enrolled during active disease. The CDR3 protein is CATRDSSSQPQHF. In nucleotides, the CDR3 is TGCGCCACCCGGGACAGCAGCAGTCAGCCCCAGCATTTT.